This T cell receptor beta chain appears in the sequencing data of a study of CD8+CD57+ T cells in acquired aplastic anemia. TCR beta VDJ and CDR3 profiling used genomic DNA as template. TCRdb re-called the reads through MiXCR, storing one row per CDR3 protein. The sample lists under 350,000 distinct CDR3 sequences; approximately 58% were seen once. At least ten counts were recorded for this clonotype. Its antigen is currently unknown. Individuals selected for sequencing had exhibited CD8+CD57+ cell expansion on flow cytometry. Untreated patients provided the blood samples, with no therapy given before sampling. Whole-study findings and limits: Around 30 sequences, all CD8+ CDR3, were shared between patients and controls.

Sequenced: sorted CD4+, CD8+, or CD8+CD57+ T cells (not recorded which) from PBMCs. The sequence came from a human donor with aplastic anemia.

CDR3 sequence (DNA): TGTGCCAGCAGCGTAACGGGACCGGAGGCATTGTTCTTC. This codes for CASSVTGPEALFF. This rearrangement joins TRBV3-1 to TRBJ2-1; D assignment may be TRBD1 or TRBD2 (5 bases each). CDR3 length: 13 residues. V was pared by 5 bases and J by 15 bases, with 20 bases between. CDR1 LGHDT and CDR2 YNNKEL come from the germline V gene (reference sequence).